In its sample, the clone carrying this T cell receptor beta chain was seen many times. What it binds is not known. This entry belongs to a study of post-analysis software for immune sequencing data. Findings of the study overall: Elevated frequency relative to controls characterized roughly five TRBV segments in patients, TRBV5-6, TRBV5-1 and TRBV20-1 among them.

cDNA libraries for TCR beta contained unique molecular identifiers. Between roughly 1 and 10 million T cells gave rise to about 450,000 cDNA molecules. TCRdb reprocessed the PCR reads with MiXCR, giving one entry per CDR3 protein. The sample has a few hundred thousand distinct CDR3 sequences; less than 40% are singletons. The V end lost 0 bases, the J end lost 5 bases, and 8 bases lay between the germline ends. Germline loops: CDR1 SGHKS, CDR2 YYEKEE (reference sequence). The length of the CDR3 is 13 residues. Sequenced: blood. This sequence joins TRBV5-5 and TRBJ2-5; D remains ambiguous. The clonotype comes from a girl under 18 with multiple sclerosis. CDR3 loop: CASSLAVGETQYF. The CDR3 DNA sequence: TGTGCCAGCAGCTTGGCGGTGGGGGAGACCCAGTACTTC. The full variable domain, in which reference TRBV5-5 and TRBJ2-5 provide the parts outside the CDR3, is DAGVTQSPTHLIKTRGQQVTLRCSPISGHKSVSWYQQVLGQGPQFIFQYYEKEERGRGNFPDRFSARQFPNYSSELNVNALLLGDSALYLCASSLAVGETQYFGPGTRLLVL.